These 4 T cell receptor beta chains came from one sample sequenced in a study of blood T cell repertoires in COVID-19. The repertoire was sequenced with immunoSEQ multiplex PCR; TCRdb's copy has only in-frame clones and lacks some. Of roughly 150,000 clones listed, about four fifths are singletons. The sample comprised peripheral blood. The receptor set was obtained from a woman at least 80 years old with acute or convalescent COVID-19.

This clone showed up just a few times. Its ends do not fully match the called genes, so a read error is possible. The chain has TRBV28 and TRBJ2-1; 8 bases are a match to TRBD2. This CDR3 has 12 residues. CDR1 MDHEN and CDR2 SYDVKM come from the germline V gene. The chain's CDR3 is CASTWSGGRLIF. CDR3 sequence (DNA): TGTGCCAGCACCTGGTCGGGGGGGCGTTTAATCTTC.

The chain combines TRBV27 with TRBJ1-6; TRBD1 matches 8 bases. Germline-derived CDR1 and CDR2 are MNHEY and SMNVEV (reference sequence). V gave up 3 bases and J gave up 6 bases; unmatched junction bases: 4. This CDR3 is built from 15 residues. CDR3 sequence reads: CASSFGDRTNSPLHF. The CDR3 coding sequence is TGTGCCAGCAGTTTCGGGGACAGGACTAATTCACCCCTCCACTTT.

V is TRBV7-2 and J is TRBJ2-7; 10 nucleotides agree with TRBD2. V shed 2 bases and J 0 bases; nucleotides not matched to a gene: 1. The CDR3 totals 15 residues. Germline lookup yields CDR1 SGHTA and CDR2 FQGNSA. CDR3 bases: TGTGCCAGCAGCTTACTAGCGGGGGACTCCTACGAGCAGTACTTC. It is translated as CASSLLAGDSYEQYF.

The chain carries TRBV30 and TRBJ1-2; 10 bases map to TRBD1. The CDR3 length is 15 residues. J was trimmed by 3 bases and V by 3 bases; bases with no gene match: 7. In germline, CDR1 is GTSNPN, CDR2 SVGIG (reference sequence). The DNA for the CDR3 is TGTGCCTGGAGGGGAGACAGGGGGCGGTACTATGGCTACACCTTC. This sequence encodes CAWRGDRGRYYGYTF.